These 9 T cell receptor beta chains came from one sample sequenced in a study of blood T cell repertoires in COVID-19. Produced via immunoSEQ multiplex PCR; TCRdb's table is partial and in-frame only. The sample lists roughly 120,000 clones, less than 75% seen once, with around 0.9% in the top ten. Sequencing used peripheral blood. Receptors originate from a human donor with acute or convalescent COVID-19. The donor label of this sample is uncertain.

This clone is a singleton in its sample. V usage is TRBV6-1 and J usage is TRBJ2-1; 8 bases are shared with TRBD2. The V gene end was trimmed by 1 base and the J gene end by 10 bases; junction bases not matched to a gene: 9. Germline assignment: CDR1 MNHNS and CDR2 SASEGT. CDR3 length: 15 residues. The CDR3 loop is CASSEGAGGAEEQFF. As DNA, the CDR3 is TGTGCCAGCAGTGAAGGGGCCGGGGGGGCCGAAGAGCAGTTCTTC.

This clone appeared a few times. The chain uses TRBV11-2 and TRBJ1-4; 7 bases line up with TRBD1. The V gene end was trimmed by 5 bases and the J gene end by 4 bases; junction bases not matched to a gene: 13. CDR3 length: 17 residues. The germline V gene has CDR1 SGHAT and CDR2 FQNNGV. CDR3 coding DNA: TGTGCCAGCAGCCAACTCGGGACAGCATTTCTTAATGAAAAACTGTTTTTT. This sequence encodes CASSQLGTAFLNEKLFF.

With respect to this clone: It may be a read error: a sequence one base away is much more abundant. The V gene is TRBV7-2, the J gene TRBJ1-3; 9 bases align to TRBD1. CDR1 is SGHTA and CDR2 is FQGNSA in the germline V gene. The trim removed 0 bases at V and 3 bases at J, leaving 6 bases unmatched. CDR3 length: 17 amino acids. Here the CDR3 reads CASSLARQGGDGNTIYF. In DNA, the CDR3 is TGTGCCAGCAGCTTAGCCCGACAGGGGGGAGATGGAAACACCATATATTTT.

The chain carries TRBV2 and TRBJ1-1; D uncertain. Looked up from germline, CDR1 is SNHLY and CDR2 is FYNNEI. The CDR3 runs to 13 residues. Trimming stripped 4 bases from V and 0 bases from J, with 6 bases between. The CDR3 DNA is TGTGCCAGCAGTGCCGAGATGAACACTGAAGCTTTCTTT. It specifies CASSAEMNTEAFF.

This chain uses TRBV24-1 with TRBJ2-3; 8 bases align to TRBD1. The junction had 6 bases not matched to a gene; V was cut back by 4 bases and J by 1 base. CDR1 is KGHDR and CDR2 is SFDVKD in the germline V gene. The CDR3 is 16 residues long. In nucleotides, the CDR3 is TGTGCCACCAGTGACCATGACAGGGGTGGCACAGATACGCAGTATTTT. Its translation: CATSDHDRGGTDTQYF.

The genes are TRBV12-5 and TRBJ1-1, with 9 bases fitting TRBD1. The germline CDR1 and CDR2 sequences are LGHNT and FRNRAP. V lost 1 base to trimming and J lost 1 base; unmatched junction nucleotides: 1. CDR3 length equals 15 residues. Written as DNA, the CDR3 is TGTGCTAGTGGTTTGGGACAGGGGGAGAACACTGAAGCTTTCTTT. Amino acids: CASGLGQGENTEAFF.

There are a few counts of this clone. The V call is TRBV2, the J call TRBJ2-7; D perhaps matches TRBD1 (6 bases). Germline CDR1 and CDR2: SNHLY and FYNNEI. CDR3 size: 15 residues. V was cut by 11 bases and J by 5 bases, with 25 bases left in between. The CDR3 DNA reads as TGTGCCCAGGAGCCTTGGGGGCAGGGAGTAGACGAGCAGTACGTC. It codes for CAQEPWGQGVDEQYV.

J is TRBJ2-5 and V is TRBV7-9, with D possibly matching TRBD2 (5 bases). The V gene's germline CDR1 is SEHNR and CDR2 FQNEAQ (reference sequence). This CDR3 contains 16 residues. The V end lost 4 bases, the J end lost 3 bases, and 18 bases lay between the germline ends. CDR3 loop: CASSSGNVAIEETQYF. Here the CDR3 DNA reads TGTGCCAGCAGCTCGGGGAACGTGGCGATTGAAGAGACCCAGTACTTC.

This chain uses TRBV5-1 with TRBJ2-1; 9 bases fit TRBD1. The CDR3 length is 16 residues. Germline CDR1 reads SGHRS; CDR2 reads YFSETQ. Trimming cost V 4 bases and J 5 bases; bases outside gene matches: 10. The CDR3 region is CASSPPRDRVDNEQFF. CDR3 sequence (DNA): TGCGCCAGCAGCCCTCCCCGGGACAGGGTCGACAATGAGCAGTTCTTC. The full variable domain, completed using reference TRBV5-1 and TRBJ2-1, is KAGVTQTPRYLIKTRGQQVTLSCSPISGHRSVSWYQQTPGQGLQFLFEYFSETQRNKGNFPGRFSGRQFSNSRSEMNVSTLELGDSALYLCASSPPRDRVDNEQFFGPGTRLTVL.